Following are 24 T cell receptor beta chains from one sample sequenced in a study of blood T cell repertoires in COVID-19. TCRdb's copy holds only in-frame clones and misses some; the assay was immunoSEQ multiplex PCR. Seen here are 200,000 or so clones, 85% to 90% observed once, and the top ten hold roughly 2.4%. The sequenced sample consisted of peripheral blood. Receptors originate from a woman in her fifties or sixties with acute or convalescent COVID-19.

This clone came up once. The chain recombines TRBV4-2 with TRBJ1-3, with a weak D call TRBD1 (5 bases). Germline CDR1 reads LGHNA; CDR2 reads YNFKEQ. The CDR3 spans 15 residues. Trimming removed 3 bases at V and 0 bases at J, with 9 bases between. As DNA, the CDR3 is TGTGCCAGCAGCCAGGAGGGGAGCTCTGGAAACACCATATATTTT. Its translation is CASSQEGSSGNTIYF.

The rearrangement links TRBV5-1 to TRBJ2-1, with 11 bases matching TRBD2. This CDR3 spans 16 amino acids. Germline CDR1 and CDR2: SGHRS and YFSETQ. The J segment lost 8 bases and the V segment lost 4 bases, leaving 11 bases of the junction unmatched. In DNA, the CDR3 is TGCGCCAGCAGCAGAACCGGGACTAGCGGTGCACATGAGCAGTTCTTC. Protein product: CASSRTGTSGAHEQFF.

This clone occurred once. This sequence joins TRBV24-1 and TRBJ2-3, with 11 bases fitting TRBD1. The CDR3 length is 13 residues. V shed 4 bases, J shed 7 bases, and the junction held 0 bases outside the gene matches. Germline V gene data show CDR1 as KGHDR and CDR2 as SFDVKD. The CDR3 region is CATSEDRGHTQYF. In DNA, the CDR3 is TGTGCCACCAGTGAGGACAGGGGGCATACGCAGTATTTT.

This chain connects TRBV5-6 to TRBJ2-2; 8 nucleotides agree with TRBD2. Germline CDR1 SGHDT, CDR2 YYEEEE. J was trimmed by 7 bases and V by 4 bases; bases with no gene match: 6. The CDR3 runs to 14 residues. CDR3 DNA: TGTGCCAGCAGCACGGGGGGGCCAAGCGGGGAGCTGTTTTTT. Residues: CASSTGGPSGELFF.

The DNA of the CDR3 is TGTGCCAGCACCCGACAGGGGGGGGAAAAACTGTTTTTT. Its protein product is CASTRQGGEKLFF. The chain links TRBV27 to TRBJ1-4; 9 bases match TRBD1. Trimming cost V 7 bases and J 8 bases; bases outside gene matches: 5. CDR1 is MNHEY, CDR2 SMNVEV, per germline (reference sequence). There are 13 residues in the CDR3. The full variable domain, rest sourced from reference TRBV27 and TRBJ1-4, is EAQVTQNPRYLITVTGKKLTVTCSQNMNHEYMSWYRQDPGLGLRQIYYSMNVEVTDKGDVPEGYKVSRKEKRNFPLILESPSPNQTSLYFCASTRQGGEKLFFGSGTQLSVL.

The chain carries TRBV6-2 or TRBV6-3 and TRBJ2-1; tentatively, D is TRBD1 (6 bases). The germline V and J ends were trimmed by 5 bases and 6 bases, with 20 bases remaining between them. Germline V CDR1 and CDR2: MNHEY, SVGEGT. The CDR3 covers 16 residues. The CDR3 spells CASSPRPQGPGNEQFF. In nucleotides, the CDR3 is TGTGCCAGCAGTCCCCGGCCACAGGGCCCGGGCAATGAGCAGTTCTTC.

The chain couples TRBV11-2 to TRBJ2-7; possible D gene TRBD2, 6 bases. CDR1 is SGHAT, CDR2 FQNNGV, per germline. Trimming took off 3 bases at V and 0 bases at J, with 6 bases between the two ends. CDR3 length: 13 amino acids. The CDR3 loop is CASSFGSSYEQYF. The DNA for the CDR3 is TGTGCCAGCAGCTTCGGGAGCTCCTACGAGCAGTACTTC.

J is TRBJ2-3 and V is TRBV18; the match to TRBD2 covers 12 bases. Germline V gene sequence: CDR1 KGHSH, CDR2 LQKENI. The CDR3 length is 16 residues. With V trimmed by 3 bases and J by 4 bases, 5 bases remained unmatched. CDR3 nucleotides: TGTGCCAGCTCACCTGAGCCTAGCGGGGGGGCAGATACGCAGTATTTT. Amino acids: CASSPEPSGGADTQYF.

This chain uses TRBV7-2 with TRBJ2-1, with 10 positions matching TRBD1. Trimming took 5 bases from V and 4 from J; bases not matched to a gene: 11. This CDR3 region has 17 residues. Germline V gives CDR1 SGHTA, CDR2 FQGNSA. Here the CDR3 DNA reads TGTGCCAGCAGCACCGGACAGGGGGTCCCTTCTTACAATGAGCAGTTCTTC. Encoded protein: CASSTGQGVPSYNEQFF.

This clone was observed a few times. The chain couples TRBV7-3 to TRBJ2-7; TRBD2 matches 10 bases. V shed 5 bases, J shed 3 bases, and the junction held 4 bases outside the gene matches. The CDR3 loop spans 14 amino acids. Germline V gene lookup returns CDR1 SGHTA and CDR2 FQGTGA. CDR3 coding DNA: TGTGCCAGCAGCCAACTAGCGGGAAGCTACGAGCAGTACTTC. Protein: CASSQLAGSYEQYF.

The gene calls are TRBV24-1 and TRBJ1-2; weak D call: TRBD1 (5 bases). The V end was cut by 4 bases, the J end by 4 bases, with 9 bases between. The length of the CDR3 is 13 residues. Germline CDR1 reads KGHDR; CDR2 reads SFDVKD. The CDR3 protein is CATSEGGPYGYTF. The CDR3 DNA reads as TGTGCCACCAGTGAGGGGGGACCCTATGGCTACACCTTC.

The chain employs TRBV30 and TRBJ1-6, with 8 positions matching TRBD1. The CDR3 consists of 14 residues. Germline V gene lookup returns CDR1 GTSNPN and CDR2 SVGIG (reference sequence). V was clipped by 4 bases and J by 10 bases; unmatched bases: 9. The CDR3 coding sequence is TGTGCCTGGAAGATCCAGGGGGCTGGATCACCCCTCCACTTT. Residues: CAWKIQGAGSPLHF.

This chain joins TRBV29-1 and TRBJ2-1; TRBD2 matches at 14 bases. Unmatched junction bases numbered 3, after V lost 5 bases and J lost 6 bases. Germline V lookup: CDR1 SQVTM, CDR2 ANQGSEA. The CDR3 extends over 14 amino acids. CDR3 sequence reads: CSVHGTSGSNEQFF. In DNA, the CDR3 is TGCAGCGTTCACGGGACTAGCGGGAGCAATGAGCAGTTCTTC.

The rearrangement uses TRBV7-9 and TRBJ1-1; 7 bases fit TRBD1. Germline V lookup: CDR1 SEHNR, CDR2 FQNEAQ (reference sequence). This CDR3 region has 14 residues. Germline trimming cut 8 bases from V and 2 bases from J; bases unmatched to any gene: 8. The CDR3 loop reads CASSYKGANTEAFF. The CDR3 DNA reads TGTGCCAGCTCCTATAAGGGGGCCAACACTGAAGCTTTCTTT.

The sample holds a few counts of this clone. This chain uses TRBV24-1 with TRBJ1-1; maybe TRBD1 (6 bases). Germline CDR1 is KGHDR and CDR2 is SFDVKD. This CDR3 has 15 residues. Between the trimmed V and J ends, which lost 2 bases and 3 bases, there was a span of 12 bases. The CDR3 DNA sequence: TGTGCCACCAGTGATTCTGGGAAGGGGGACACTGAAGCTTTCTTT. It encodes CATSDSGKGDTEAFF.

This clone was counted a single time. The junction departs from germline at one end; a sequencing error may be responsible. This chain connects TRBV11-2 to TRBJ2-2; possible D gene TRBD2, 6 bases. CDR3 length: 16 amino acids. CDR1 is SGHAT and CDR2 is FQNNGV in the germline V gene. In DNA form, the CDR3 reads TGTGCCAGCAGCCTAGAGGTACTAGCCCTCACCGGGGAGCTGTTTTTT. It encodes CASSLEVLALTGELFF.

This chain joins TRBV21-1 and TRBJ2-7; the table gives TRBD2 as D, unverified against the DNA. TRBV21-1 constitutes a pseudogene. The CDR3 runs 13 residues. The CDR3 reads CATPPREEYEQYF. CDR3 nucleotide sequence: TGTGCCACCCCCCCCCGGGAGGAATACGAGCAGTACTTC.

The CDR3 region has the DNA TGTGCCTGGAGTGTACTAGGTTCACGGCAGCCCCAGCATTTT. This codes for CAWSVLGSRQPQHF. This chain connects TRBV30 to TRBJ1-5; D ambiguous. CDR3 size: 14 residues. V lost 0 bases to trimming and J lost 7 bases, with 13 bases between them. Germline lookup yields CDR1 GTSNPN and CDR2 SVGIG (reference sequence).

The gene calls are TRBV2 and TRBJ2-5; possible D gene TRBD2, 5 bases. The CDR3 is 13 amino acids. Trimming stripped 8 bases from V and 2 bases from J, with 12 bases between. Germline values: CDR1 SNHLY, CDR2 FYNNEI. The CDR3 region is CASSRTGQETQYF. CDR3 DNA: TGTGCCAGCTCCCGGACGGGACAAGAGACCCAGTACTTC. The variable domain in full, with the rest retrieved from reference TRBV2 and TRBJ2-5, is EPEVTQTPSHQVTQMGQEVILRCVPISNHLYFYWYRQILGQKVEFLVSFYNNEISEKSEIFDDQFSVERPDGSNFTLKIRSTKLEDSAMYFCASSRTGQETQYFGPGTRLLVL.

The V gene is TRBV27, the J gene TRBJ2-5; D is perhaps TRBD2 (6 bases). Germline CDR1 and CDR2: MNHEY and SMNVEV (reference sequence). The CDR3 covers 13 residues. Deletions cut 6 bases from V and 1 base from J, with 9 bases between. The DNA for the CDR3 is TGTGCCAGCAGGGCGGGACTCCAAGAGACCCAGTACTTC. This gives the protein CASRAGLQETQYF.

CDR3 sequence (DNA): TGTGCCAGTAGTATTAACAGCGGGAGATACAATGAGCAGTTCTTC. Translating gives CASSINSGRYNEQFF. This rearrangement joins TRBV19 to TRBJ2-1; 8 bases are shared with TRBD2. The CDR3 is 15 residues long. Trimming at V came to 3 bases and at J to 4 bases, leaving 5 bases not matched to a gene. The germline CDR1 and CDR2 sequences are LNHDA and SQIVND (reference sequence).

This chain's CDR3 is CASSQGASRYNEQFF. The CDR3 DNA reads as TGTGCCAGCAGCCAGGGGGCTAGTCGTTACAATGAGCAGTTCTTC. The chain employs TRBV3-1 (or the pseudogene TRBV3-2) and TRBJ2-1, with a weak D call TRBD1 (6 bases). Germline V gene lookup returns CDR1 LGHDT and CDR2 YNNKEL (reference sequence). This CDR3 has 15 amino acids. Between the trimmed V and J ends, which lost 3 bases and 4 bases, there was a span of 13 bases.

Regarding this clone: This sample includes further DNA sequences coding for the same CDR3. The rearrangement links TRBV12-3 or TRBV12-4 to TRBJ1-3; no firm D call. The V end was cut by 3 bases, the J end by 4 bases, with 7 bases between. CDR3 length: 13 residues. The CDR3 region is CASSFGGGNTIYF. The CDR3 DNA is TGTGCCAGCAGTTTCGGAGGAGGAAACACCATATATTTT.

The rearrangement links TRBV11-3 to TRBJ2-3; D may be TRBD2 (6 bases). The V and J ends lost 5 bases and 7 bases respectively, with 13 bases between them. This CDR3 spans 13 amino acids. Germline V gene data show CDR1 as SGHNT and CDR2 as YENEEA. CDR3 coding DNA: TGTGCCAGCAGCCCTGGAGGGGAAAATACGCAGTATTTT. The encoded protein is CASSPGGENTQYF.